This T cell receptor beta chain derives from a study of cytomegalovirus exposure and HLA in healthy donors. In germline, CDR1 is MDHEN, CDR2 SYDVKM. The CDR3 length is 14 residues. Trimming removed 6 bases from V and 7 bases from J, with 13 bases in between. Assay: immunoSEQ multiplex PCR; the TCRdb copy retains only in-frame clones and omits some. The table has over 150,000 clones, around 84% seen once. Sequencing used PBMCs. This receptor was taken from a man between 18 and 35 years old in good health and CMV-seropositive. The gene calls are TRBV28 and TRBJ1-6, with D perhaps TRBD1 (5 bases). CDR3 amino acids: CASREDTQNSPLHF. CDR3 nucleotide sequence: TGTGCCAGCAGAGAGGACACTCAAAATTCACCCCTCCACTTT.